A selection of T cell receptor beta chains follows, all from one sample in a study of blood T cell repertoires in COVID-19. Using immunoSEQ multiplex PCR, the repertoire was profiled, and TCRdb retains in-frame clones only, with some absent. The table includes approximately 170,000 clones, roughly 80% detected once. What was sequenced was peripheral blood. The receptors were sampled from a woman over 75 with acute or convalescent COVID-19. Both conserved end residues are part of each CDR3. The D gene is left open where the match is weak. Clone size is not always given. Where it is, it says once, few, many or a class for expanded clones.

d_call,j_call,v_call,clone_size,cdr3_aa,cdr3_nt
.,TRBJ2-1,TRBV29-1,.,CSVGPGTPKSSYNEQFF,TGCAGCGTGGGACCCGGGACTCCCAAAAGCTCCTACAATGAGCAGTTCTTC
TRBD2,TRBJ2-7,TRBV7-8,once,CASSLEGISGTEQYF,TGTGCCAGCAGCTTAGAAGGGATTAGCGGGACCGAGCAGTACTTC
.,TRBJ1-2,TRBV12-3/TRBV12-4,.,CASSLLGRIYTF,TGTGCCAGCAGTTTGCTGGGGAGAATCTACACCTTC
.,TRBJ1-1,TRBV20-1,.,CSARDTEAFF,TGCAGTGCGAGGGACACTGAAGCTTTCTTT
.,TRBJ1-6,TRBV6-1,once,CASSESRGGNSPLHF,TGTGCCAGCAGTGAAAGTAGGGGAGGAAATTCACCCCTCCACTTT
TRBD1,TRBJ2-7,TRBV10-1,.,CASSVNRGYEQYF,TGCGCCAGCAGTGTTAACAGGGGCTACGAGCAGTACTTC
TRBD1,TRBJ2-5,TRBV6-5,.,CASSWTGDQETQYF,TGTGCCAGCAGTTGGACAGGAGACCAAGAGACCCAGTACTTC
.,TRBJ2-1,TRBV15,.,CATSREPSHNEQFF,TGTGCCACCAGCAGGGAGCCAAGTCACAATGAGCAGTTCTTC
.,TRBJ2-7,TRBV5-1,few,CASSSGHQTYEQYF,TGCGCCAGCAGCTCGGGACACCAGACCTACGAGCAGTACTTC
TRBD2,TRBJ2-2,TRBV3-1/TRBV3-2,.,CASSQDGNSGMYTGELFF,TGTGCCAGCAGCCAAGACGGGAATAGCGGGATGTACACCGGGGAGCTGTTTTTT
TRBD2,TRBJ2-2,TRBV11-2,.,CASSPPGGTPNTGELFF,TGTGCCAGCAGCCCACCCGGGGGGACCCCGAACACCGGGGAGCTGTTTTTT
TRBD1,TRBJ2-2,TRBV15,.,CATSSRGTGRAGELFF,TGTGCCACCAGCAGTAGGGGGACAGGGAGGGCCGGGGAGCTGTTTTTT
.,TRBJ2-7,TRBV6-1,.,CASSDRTPYEQYF,TGTGCCAGCAGTGATCGGACACCTTACGAGCAGTACTTC
TRBD2,TRBJ2-7,TRBV6-2/TRBV6-3,.,CASSFPGGGTRTHEQYF,TGTGCCAGCAGTTTTCCCGGGGGCGGGACTAGGACACACGAGCAGTACTTC
TRBD2,TRBJ2-5,TRBV2,few,CASSELAGAQETQYF,TGTGCCAGCAGTGAACTAGCGGGGGCCCAAGAGACCCAGTACTTC
TRBD2,TRBJ2-5,TRBV5-1,.,CASSLEVAGETQYF,TGCGCCAGCAGCTTGGAAGTAGCGGGGGAGACCCAGTACTTC
.,TRBJ1-5,TRBV7-8,.,CASSLEPARSNQPQHF,TGTGCCAGCAGCTTAGAGCCAGCCAGGAGCAATCAGCCCCAGCATTTT
TRBD1,TRBJ1-5,TRBV5-1,.,CASSLEPQGAFPPQHF,TGCGCCAGCAGCTTGGAACCCCAGGGGGCCTTTCCGCCCCAGCATTTT
TRBD2,TRBJ2-5,TRBV7-2,.,CASSPPSGGETQYF,TGTGCCAGCAGCCCCCCGTCGGGGGGGGAGACCCAGTACTTC
.,TRBJ1-1,TRBV19,few,CASRATGANTEAFF,TGTGCCAGTAGGGCGACAGGAGCGAACACTGAAGCTTTCTTT
TRBD1,TRBJ1-3,TRBV4-3,few,CASSQQGQRDTIYF,TGCGCCAGCAGCCAACAGGGACAGAGAGACACCATATATTTT
.,TRBJ2-1,TRBV9,.,CASSVGSSYNEQFF,TGTGCCAGCAGCGTAGGGAGCTCCTACAATGAGCAGTTCTTC
.,TRBJ2-5,TRBV2,once,CASSGVSAGTLYQETQYF,TGTGCCAGCAGTGGAGTCTCAGCGGGCACATTATACCAAGAGACCCAGTACTTC
.,TRBJ1-5,TRBV7-2,.,CASSLRESQPQHF,TGTGCCAGCAGCTTGAGGGAGTCTCAGCCCCAGCATTTT
.,TRBJ1-3,TRBV29-1,.,CSVAGSGNTIYF,TGCAGCGTTGCCGGCTCTGGAAACACCATATATTTT
TRBD1,TRBJ1-1,TRBV9,.,CASSTTGGAIVDTEAFF,TGTGCCAGCAGCACCACAGGGGGCGCAATCGTGGACACTGAAGCTTTCTTT
.,TRBJ2-1,TRBV27,.,CASSFGRGFTYNEQFF,TGTGCCAGCAGTTTTGGGAGGGGGTTCACCTACAATGAGCAGTTCTTC
.,TRBJ2-1,TRBV11-2,.,CASSLARGGKQFF,TGTGCCAGCAGCCTGGCTCGTGGAGGAAAGCAGTTCTTC
.,TRBJ2-7,TRBV5-1,.,CASSPPSFEQYF,TGCGCCAGCAGCCCCCCCTCGTTCGAGCAGTACTTC
TRBD2,TRBJ2-1,TRBV10-2,.,CASSEGSGRWDEQFF,TGCGCCAGCAGTGAAGGTAGCGGGAGATGGGATGAGCAGTTCTTC
.,TRBJ2-5,TRBV28,.,CASREGLARAQETQYF,TGTGCCAGCAGGGAAGGGCTAGCTCGGGCACAAGAGACCCAGTACTTC
TRBD2,TRBJ2-1,TRBV7-2,.,CASSSGTSINEQFF,TGTGCCAGCAGCTCCGGGACTAGCATCAATGAGCAGTTCTTC
TRBD2,TRBJ2-2,TRBV3-1/TRBV3-2,.,CASSRAAGAVTGELFF,TGTGCCAGCAGCCGGGCAGCGGGGGCGGTCACCGGGGAGCTGTTTTTT
.,TRBJ2-3,TRBV2,.,CASSPSTVSTDTQYF,TGTGCCAGCAGTCCCAGCACAGTTAGCACAGATACGCAGTATTTT
.,TRBJ2-3,TRBV2,.,CASSGQGGDTQYF,TGTGCCAGCAGTGGACAGGGAGGAGATACGCAGTATTTT
.,TRBJ2-2,TRBV7-3,.,CASSFPPGELFF,TGTGCCAGCAGCTTTCCTCCCGGGGAGCTGTTTTTT
TRBD1,TRBJ2-7,TRBV7-2,.,CASSLNVQGSAYEQYF,TGTGCCAGCAGCTTGAACGTACAGGGGTCCGCCTACGAGCAGTACTTC
TRBD1,TRBJ1-1,TRBV5-1,.,CASSSQGRNTEAFF,TGCGCCAGCAGCTCACAGGGGAGGAACACTGAAGCTTTCTTT
.,TRBJ2-7,TRBV28,.,CASLRTGPSEQYF,TGTGCCAGCCTCCGAACAGGCCCTAGCGAGCAGTACTTC
.,TRBJ1-2,TRBV2,.,CASSTNRAAYYGYTF,TGTGCCAGCAGTACTAACAGGGCTGCTTACTATGGCTACACCTTC
TRBD1,TRBJ1-4,TRBV11-2,few,CASSSAGGSLEKLFF,TGTGCCAGCAGTTCTGCAGGGGGTAGTCTTGAAAAACTGTTTTTT
.,TRBJ1-1,TRBV19,.,CASSTGGGTEAFF,TGTGCCAGTAGTACGGGAGGCGGCACTGAAGCTTTCTTT
.,TRBJ1-6,TRBV4-3,few,CASSQGQEGSPLHF,TGCGCCAGCAGCCAAGGGCAGGAGGGTTCACCCCTCCACTTT
.,TRBJ2-3,TRBV7-9,.,CASSLDQGSSDTQYF,TGTGCCAGCAGCTTGGACCAGGGATCCTCAGATACGCAGTATTTT
TRBD1,TRBJ2-1,TRBV7-8,.,CASSLGDRGFEQFF,TGTGCCAGCAGCTTGGGCGACAGGGGATTTGAGCAGTTCTTC
.,TRBJ1-2,TRBV19,.,CASSMPSRGYTF,TGTGCCAGTAGTATGCCCTCTCGGGGCTACACCTTC